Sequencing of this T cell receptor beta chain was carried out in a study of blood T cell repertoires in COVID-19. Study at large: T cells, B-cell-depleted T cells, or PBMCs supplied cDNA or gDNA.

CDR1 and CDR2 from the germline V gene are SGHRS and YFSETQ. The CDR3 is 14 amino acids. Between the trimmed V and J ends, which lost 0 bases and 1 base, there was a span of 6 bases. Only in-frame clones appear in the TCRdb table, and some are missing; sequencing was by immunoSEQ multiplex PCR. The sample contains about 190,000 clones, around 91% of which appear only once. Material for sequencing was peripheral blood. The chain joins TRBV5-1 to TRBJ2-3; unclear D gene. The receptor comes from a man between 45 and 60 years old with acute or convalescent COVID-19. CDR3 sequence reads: CASSLVPGTDTQYF. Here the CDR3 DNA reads TGCGCCAGCAGCTTGGTCCCCGGCACAGATACGCAGTATTTT.